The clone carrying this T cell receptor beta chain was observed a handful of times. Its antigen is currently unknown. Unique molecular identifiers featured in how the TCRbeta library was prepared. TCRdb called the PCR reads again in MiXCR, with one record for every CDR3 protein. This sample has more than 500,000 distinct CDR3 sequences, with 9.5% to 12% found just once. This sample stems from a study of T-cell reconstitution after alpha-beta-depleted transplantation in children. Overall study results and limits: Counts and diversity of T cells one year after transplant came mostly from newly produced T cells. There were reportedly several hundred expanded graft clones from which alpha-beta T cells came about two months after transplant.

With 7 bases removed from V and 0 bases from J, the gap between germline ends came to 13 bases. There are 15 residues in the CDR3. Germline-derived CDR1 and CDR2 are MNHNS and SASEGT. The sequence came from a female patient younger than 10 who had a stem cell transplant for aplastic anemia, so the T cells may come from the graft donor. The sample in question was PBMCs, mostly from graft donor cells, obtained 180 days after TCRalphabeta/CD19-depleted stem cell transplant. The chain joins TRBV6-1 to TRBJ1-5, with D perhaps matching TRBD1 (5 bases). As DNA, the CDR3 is TGTGCCAGCATCCTCGGGGGAAATAGCAATCAGCCCCAGCATTTT. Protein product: CASILGGNSNQPQHF.